This T cell receptor beta chain originates from a study of blood T cell repertoires in COVID-19. Whole-study context: Sample material is recorded as cDNA or gDNA derived from T cells, B-cell-depleted T cells, or PBMCs.

The CDR3 has 11 amino acids. The V gene's germline CDR1 is KGHSH and CDR2 LQKENI. Trimming took 3 bases from V and 10 from J, leaving 7 bases between them. In the source study's methods: Reference gene primer amplification in the assay estimated nucleated cell counts. The table came from immunoSEQ multiplex PCR; TCRdb's copy has only in-frame clones and leaves some out. D and trimming come from the DNA, and the V and J calls and clone size come from that table. This table holds about 240,000 clones, roughly four fifths found once. The chain links TRBV18 to TRBJ2-4; D call uncertain. The receptor's source is a woman in her 70s with acute or convalescent COVID-19. Sequencing used peripheral blood. CDR3 DNA sequence: TGTGCCAGCTCACCGTCGCGGATTCAGTACTTC. Translation gives CASSPSRIQYF.